This TCR beta chain was sequenced for a study of T cell changes during pregnancy in multiple sclerosis (dated by TCRdb to the late 2010s). Background on the whole study: The study looked at changes in the T cell repertoire across pregnancy in women with multiple sclerosis.

With regard to this clone: Its antigen is not yet known. Within one base of it there is no much larger clone, and no base qualities were kept.

Here V drops 5 bases and J drops 5 bases, and the junction holds 11 bases not matched to any gene. The CDR3, from cysteine to phenylalanine, totals 16 residues. Only the CDR3 DNA stays, 48 bases, in frame from base 1. CDR1 and CDR2 are read off the germline V gene (reference sequence) as SEHNR and FQNEAQ. The method behind the library was the immunoSEQ multiplex PCR assay. The table comes from immuneACCESS by way of TCRdb, which keeps in-frame sequences with V and J called. Part of the clones is missing from these tables; in studies checked, under half for an unresolved V gene and the rest for unknown reasons. This sample gives approximately 70,000 clones in total; about 91% of them show up just once. The ten largest make up about 2.1% of the sample.

The source of this sequence is a female donor with multiple sclerosis, enrolled in a pregnancy study. This chain is built from TRBV7-9 and TRBJ1-4, with 7 bases matching TRBD1. The sequencing here drew on peripheral blood, taken in the first trimester of pregnancy. The CDR3: CASSPPRGDRNEKLFF. The DNA sequence is as follows: TGTGCCAGCAGCCCGCCGAGGGGGGACAGAAATGAAAAACTGTTTTTT.